This TCR beta chain is from a study of T-cell memory formation after mild COVID-19. TCRdb processed the 5' RACE reads anew with MiXCR; each CDR3 protein has one entry. Among 150,000 to 200,000 distinct CDR3 sequences listed, around a tenth were seen once. As regards this clonotype: What it binds is not known.

Study-wide points: Among CD4+ contracting clones, most were CM and EM, and CD8+ ones EMRA.

The CDR3 is made up of 14 amino acids. From germline, CDR1 is LNHDA and CDR2 SQIVND (reference sequence). V lost 10 bases and J lost 3, with 16 bases in between. This TCR was sampled from a young man who had mild COVID-19 (a few samples of this study predate the infection). Cell type and time point are not known. What was sequenced was PBMCs or a T cell subset sorted from them (not recorded which). The rearrangement joins TRBV19 to TRBJ1-5; TRBD1 is a possible D gene (6 bases). The DNA of the CDR3 is TGTGCCACCCAGGGGACACCCTACAATCAGCCCCAGCATTTT. Translated: CATQGTPYNQPQHF.